Detailed here is one T cell receptor (beta chain). Its antigen is undetermined. The read terminates 3 residues ahead of where the CDR3 ends, so the germline J gene completes it. The data were taken from a study of T cell clonality in common variable immunodeficiency. Findings and caveats of the study: Reportedly, TCR beta sequences from common variable immunodeficiency showed fewer deletions and N-nucleotide insertions.

Both groups were predominantly of Caucasian heritage. Donors gave roughly 5 to 8 ml heparinized peripheral whole blood. CVID and control samples used equivalent genomic DNA input. TCRdb's copy holds only in-frame clones and misses some; the assay was immunoSEQ multiplex PCR. The record shows 23,000 or so clones for this sample, with no singletons present. Germline loops: CDR1 LNHDA, CDR2 SQIVND (reference sequence). This CDR3 spans 15 amino acids. V trimming: 1 base; J trimming: 5 bases; junction bases outside the gene matches: 4. This chain uses TRBV19 with TRBJ1-2, with 10 bases fitting TRBD1. Sequenced sample: peripheral blood mononuclear cells. This receptor was identified in a human donor with common variable immunodeficiency. The DNA read from the CDR3 is TGTGCCAGTAGTATAGTGGCGGGACAGGGGTATGGC. Translation gives CASSIVAGQGYG. The entire CDR3 sequence reads CASSIVAGQGYGYTF.